Sequencing of this T cell receptor (beta chain) was carried out in a study of OX40 agonist ivuxolimab in advanced cancers. At the level of the study: Those treated in dose escalation had hepatocellular carcinoma, melanoma, renal cell cancer or head and neck cancer. Prior checkpoint blockade (anti-PD-1, anti-PD-L1 or anti-CTLA-4) was permitted; under 50% had it.

This clone occurred once. Its antigen is as yet unknown. This CDR3 is built from 12 residues. V shed 6 bases and J shed 7 bases, with 10 bases lying between them. Germline CDR1 reads KGHSH; CDR2 reads LQKENI. Using immunoSEQ multiplex PCR, the repertoire was profiled, and TCRdb retains in-frame clones only, with some absent. Of approximately 22,000 clones listed, nearly 85% are singletons. The study, taken as a whole, reports: There were, on average, more expanded clones in CD8+ T cells than in CD4+. A proportion of nonresponders additionally exhibited low normalized T-cell clonal expansion.

The sequence was collected from an adult with an advanced solid tumor such as melanoma, head and neck, liver or kidney cancer. This rearrangement joins TRBV18 to TRBJ2-1; D gene uncertain. Sequenced material: CD4+ or CD8+ T cells sorted from blood, taken in a trial of the OX40 agonist ivuxolimab. CDR3 sequence reads: CASSAQENEQFF. The CDR3, as DNA: TGTGCCAGCTCCGCCCAGGAGAATGAGCAGTTCTTC.